This T cell receptor beta chain was identified in a study of Ad26.COV2.S vaccination and SARS-CoV-2 variants. Overall study results and limits: Measurement of non-spike TCR breadth gave similar results in vaccine and placebo recipients. CD8+ and CD4+ T cells specific for spike reportedly responded with substantial breadth after vaccination.

Generated by immunoSEQ multiplex PCR, the TCRdb table keeps only in-frame clones and is missing some. The sample records under 150,000 clones, 75% to 90% being singletons. In regard to this clone: Its antigen is as yet unknown.

There are 13 residues in the CDR3. Trimming took 5 bases from V and 5 from J; bases not matched to a gene: 3. Germline CDR1 and CDR2: SGHRS and YFSETQ. Sequenced here: peripheral blood, sampled after recovery from COVID-19. The TCR sequence derives from a human donor who had recovered from COVID-19. The chain carries TRBV5-1 and TRBJ2-1; 8 bases agree with TRBD2. The CDR3 nucleotides are TGCGCCAGCAGACTAGCGGAGGACAATGAGCAGTTCTTC. This translates into CASRLAEDNEQFF.